The clone carrying this TCR beta chain has more than one count but fewer than ten. Its matching antigen is unknown. TCRdb's copy holds only in-frame clones and misses some; the assay was immunoSEQ multiplex PCR. Altogether some 120,000 clones are present, approximately 92% being singletons, with the ten largest covering about 0.16%. The data stem from a study of graft-versus-host responses after intestinal transplantation. Looking at the study overall: Multivisceral, liver-intestinal, or isolated intestinal transplants were performed in recipients. Recipients across the board were started on anti-thymocyte globulin induction, then kept on tacrolimus and steroids for approximately three years.

The J segment lost 2 bases and the V segment lost 6 bases, leaving 3 bases of the junction unmatched. Germline values: CDR1 MNHNS, CDR2 SASEGT. This CDR3 has 13 amino acids. General study results and limits: There was an association between peak levels of circulating GvH clones and early post-transplant HvG declines. The study found high graft-versus-host to host-versus-graft clonal ratios in allografts of patients with graft-donor T cell macrochimerism.

The source material was unstimulated CD4+ T cells sorted from spleen or lymph node cells, sampled before intestinal transplant. The chain links TRBV6-1 to TRBJ1-2; 7 bases fit TRBD1. The sequence came from a human donor who received an intestinal transplant. The CDR3 region has the DNA TGTGCCAGCAGCAGGGACAGAAACTATGGCTACACCTTC. This translates into CASSRDRNYGYTF.